This T cell receptor (beta chain) was identified in a study of immune heterogeneity within non-small cell lung tumors. Study conclusions and caveats: Each patient's tumor sites shared recurring identical dominant CDR3 beta clonotypes, and individual sites also carried their own high-frequency clones. Local tumor mutational burden, with an R of about 0.34, correlated moderately but significantly with local T-cell clonality.

The germline gives CDR1 MNHEY, CDR2 SMNVEV (reference sequence). CDR3 length: 15 residues. With V trimmed by 5 bases and J by 1 base, 6 bases remained unmatched. For the TCR beta CDR3, multiplex PCR with 32 V and 13 J primers performed the amplification. Using its own MiXCR run on the multiplex PCR reads, TCRdb lists one record per CDR3 protein. This sample has around 21,000 distinct CDR3 sequences, with around 26% found just once. This clonotype appeared a few times. Its target is not known. The template consisted of bulk tumor genomic DNA, with about 0.65 ug used per sample. During surgery, several far-apart biopsies were obtained from every primary tumor. Untreated, newly diagnosed non-small cell lung cancer patients underwent curative surgery. Donor patients had newly diagnosed non-small cell lung cancer and were having surgery with curative intent.

Sequencing used lung tumor tissue. The V and J genes are TRBV27 and TRBJ2-3; 7 nucleotides line up with TRBD2. The clonotype comes from a man in his forties with non-small cell lung cancer. The CDR3 region has the DNA TGTGCCAGCAGTCCGCGTAGCGGGCGCACAGATACGCAGTATTTT. It codes for CASSPRSGRTDTQYF.